The 14 T cell receptor beta chains listed next were all sequenced from one sample in a study of T cells in Graves' hyperthyroidism and ophthalmopathy. TCR beta CDR3 sequences were amplified from RNA transcripts. First-round RT-PCR with HTBI primers amplified the TCR CDR3 region. TCRdb re-derived calls from the multiplex PCR reads in MiXCR, one entry per CDR3 protein. There are about 760,000 distinct CDR3 sequences in the sample; 35% occur only once, and 30% to 40% lies in the top ten. The specimen sequenced was blood. The source is a woman in her thirties or forties with Graves' hyperthyroidism.

This clonotype occurred many times. The rearrangement links TRBV4-3 to TRBJ1-4, with D uncertain. Trimming left V 0 bases short and J 7 bases short, with 9 bases between. The germline CDR1 and CDR2 sequences are LGHNA and YSLEER. The CDR3 has 14 residues. CDR3 DNA: TGCGCCAGCAGCCAAGATTCCCGGGGTGAAAAACTGTTTTTT. Translated, it gives CASSQDSRGEKLFF.

This clonotype was counted many times. J is TRBJ1-2 and V is TRBV6-5; D may be TRBD1 (6 bases). Germline CDR1 and CDR2: MNHEY and SVGAGI. The V end was cut by 6 bases, the J end by 8 bases, with 13 bases between. This CDR3 region has 12 residues. The CDR3 here is CASSSGEGGYTF. The CDR3 DNA follows: TGTGCCAGCAGCTCAGGGGAAGGGGGCTACACCTTC.

This clonotype was detected many times. V is TRBV5-1 and J is TRBJ1-6, with TRBD1 matching over 7 bases. This CDR3 contains 15 residues. Looked up from germline, CDR1 is SGHRS and CDR2 is YFSETQ. Unmatched junction bases numbered 6, after V lost 1 base and J lost 8 bases. CDR3 loop: CASSLPGGGYSPLHF. The CDR3 bases are TGCGCCAGCAGCTTGCCAGGGGGAGGATATTCACCCCTCCACTTT.

Details on this clonotype: Since a much larger clone is just one base distant, this may be a read error. This chain joins TRBV11-2 and TRBJ1-2; 7 bases fit TRBD1. From germline, CDR1 is SGHAT and CDR2 FQNNGV. The CDR3 consists of 14 residues. The trim removed 2 bases at V and 3 bases at J, leaving 3 bases unmatched. The CDR3 DNA reads TGTGCCAGCAGCTTATATCAGGGGGACTATGGCTACACCTTC. Residues: CASSLYQGDYGYTF.

This clonotype was observed a few times. The V gene is TRBV7-9, the J gene TRBJ2-6; D assignment may be TRBD1 or TRBD2 (6 bases each). The CDR3 spans 17 residues. Deletions cut 5 bases from V and 3 bases from J, with 17 bases between. Germline V gene data show CDR1 as SEHNR and CDR2 as FQNEAQ (reference sequence). The CDR3 loop reads CASSPEEGESGANVLTF. In DNA, the CDR3 is TGTGCCAGCAGCCCTGAGGAGGGGGAAAGTGGGGCCAACGTCCTGACTTTC.

This clonotype was detected a few times. The chain uses TRBV27 and TRBJ1-2; D is unresolved. V was clipped by 6 bases and J by 6 bases, with 14 bases between them. CDR1 MNHEY and CDR2 SMNVEV come from the germline V gene (reference sequence). This CDR3 is built from 13 residues. The CDR3: CASSPQRQHGYTF. The DNA for the CDR3 is TGTGCCAGCAGCCCCCAGCGCCAACATGGCTACACCTTC.

On this clonotype itself: One end of the junction is discordant with germline, which a read error may explain. The V call is TRBV10-2, the J call TRBJ1-1; D unresolved. The CDR3 is 15 residues long. The germline V gene has CDR1 WSHSY and CDR2 SAAADI. As DNA, the CDR3 is TGTGCCAGCAGTCCCCATGCTGTAATGAACACTGAAGCTTTCTTT. The encoded protein is CASSPHAVMNTEAFF.

This clonotype has a count of ten or more. The rearrangement uses TRBV7-8 and TRBJ1-1, with D hard to call. The V gene's germline CDR1 is SGHVS and CDR2 FQNEAQ. The CDR3 runs to 14 residues. V was clipped by 7 bases and J by 5 bases, with 17 bases between them. The CDR3 sequence: CASTARGRKTEAFF. CDR3 nucleotide sequence: TGTGCCAGCACCGCACGAGGCCGGAAGACTGAAGCTTTCTTT.

This clonotype has a count of ten or more. The chain recombines TRBV5-6 with TRBJ1-2; 7 nucleotides match TRBD1. Germline CDR1 SGHDT, CDR2 YYEEEE. CDR3 size: 12 residues. V trimming: 2 bases; J trimming: 11 bases; junction bases outside the gene matches: 6. CDR3 in amino acids: CASSFRQGEYTF. The CDR3 DNA is TGTGCCAGCAGCTTCCGTCAGGGGGAGTACACCTTC.

The chain links TRBV14 to TRBJ1-1; D is unclear. V lost 9 bases, J lost 2 bases, and 13 bases lay in between. There are 13 residues in the CDR3. Germline-derived CDR1 and CDR2 are SGHDN and FVKESK. The CDR3 region has the DNA TGTGCCAGTCAACAACAAGCTAACACTGAAGCTTTCTTT. Translating it yields CASQQQANTEAFF. Full variable domain (remainder filled in from reference TRBV14 and TRBJ1-1): EAGVTQFPSHSVIEKGQTVTLRCDPISGHDNLYWYRRVMGKEIKFLLHFVKESKQDESGMPNNRFLAERTGGTYSTLKVQPAELEDSGVYFCASQQQANTEAFFGQGTRLTVV.

As concerns this clonotype: A much larger clone lies a single base off, so this may be a read error. This rearrangement joins TRBV11-2 to TRBJ2-5, with 13 bases aligning to TRBD2. The germline CDR1 and CDR2 sequences are SGHAT and FQNNGV. The CDR3 runs 15 residues. V lost 3 bases to trimming and J lost 9 bases; unmatched junction nucleotides: 7. CDR3 amino acids: CASSLGLAGKEAQYF. The CDR3, as DNA: TGTGCCAGCAGCTTGGGACTAGCGGGGAAGGAGGCCCAGTACTTC.

This clonotype appeared a single time. CDR3 amino acids: CASSLEGESEAFF. In DNA, the CDR3 is TGTGCCAGCAGCTTGGAGGGGGAGTCCGAAGCTTTCTTT. The chain couples TRBV11-2 to TRBJ1-1, with D maybe TRBD1 (6 bases). CDR1 SGHAT and CDR2 FQNNGV come from the germline V gene. V shed 3 bases and J shed 8 bases, with 13 bases lying between them. The CDR3 is made up of 13 amino acids.

This clonotype occurred a few times. The rearrangement joins TRBV12-3 or TRBV12-4 to TRBJ1-5, with 7 bases aligning to TRBD1. The CDR3 consists of 14 residues. J gave up 5 bases and V 6 bases, and 7 bases lay outside the gene matches. In nucleotides, the CDR3 is TGTGCCAGCAGCCCACAGGGGTTGTATCAGCCCCAGCATTTT. Encoded protein: CASSPQGLYQPQHF.

The rearrangement links TRBV19 to TRBJ1-5; possibly TRBD1 for D (5 bases). The germline gives CDR1 LNHDA, CDR2 SQIVND (reference sequence). This CDR3 has 17 residues. Trimming removed 6 bases at V and 8 bases at J, with 26 bases between. The CDR3 spells CASSPLPWGVETKPQHF. The CDR3 region has the DNA TGTGCCAGTAGCCCCCTCCCGTGGGGGGTGGAAACGAAGCCCCAGCATTTT. The full variable domain, in which reference TRBV19 and TRBJ1-5 provide the parts outside the CDR3, is DGGITQSPKYLFRKEGQNVTLSCEQNLNHDAMYWYRQDPGQGLRLIYYSQIVNDFQKGDIAEGYSVSREKKESFPLTVTSAQKNPTAFYLCASSPLPWGVETKPQHFGDGTRLSIL.